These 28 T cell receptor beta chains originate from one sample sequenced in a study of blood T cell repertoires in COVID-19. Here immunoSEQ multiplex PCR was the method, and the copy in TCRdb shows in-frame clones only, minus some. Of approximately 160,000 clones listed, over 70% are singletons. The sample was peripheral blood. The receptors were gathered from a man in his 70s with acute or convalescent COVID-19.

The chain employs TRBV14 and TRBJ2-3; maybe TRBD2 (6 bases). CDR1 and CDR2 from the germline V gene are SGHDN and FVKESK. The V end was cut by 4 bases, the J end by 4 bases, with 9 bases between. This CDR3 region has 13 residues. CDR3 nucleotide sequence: TGTGCCAGCAGCCTGAGGGAGGCAGATACGCAGTATTTT. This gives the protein CASSLREADTQYF. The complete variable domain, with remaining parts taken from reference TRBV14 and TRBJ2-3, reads EAGVTQFPSHSVIEKGQTVTLRCDPISGHDNLYWYRRVMGKEIKFLLHFVKESKQDESGMPNNRFLAERTGGTYSTLKVQPAELEDSGVYFCASSLREADTQYFGPGTRLTVL.

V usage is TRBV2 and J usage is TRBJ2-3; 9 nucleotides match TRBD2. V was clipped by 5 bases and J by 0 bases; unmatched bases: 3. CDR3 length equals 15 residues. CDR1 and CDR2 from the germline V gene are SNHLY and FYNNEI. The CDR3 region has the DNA TGTGCCAGCAGTCCGGGACTAGCTAGCACAGATACGCAGTATTTT. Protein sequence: CASSPGLASTDTQYF.

The CDR3 reads CASSPDSNTGELFF. CDR3 nucleotide sequence: TGTGCCAGCAGCCCAGACAGTAACACCGGGGAGCTGTTTTTT. The chain recombines TRBV7-2 with TRBJ2-2, with D perhaps matching TRBD1 (5 bases). Germline V CDR1 and CDR2: SGHTA, FQGNSA. The CDR3 sequence is 14 residues long. V lost 5 bases to trimming and J lost 2 bases, with 9 bases between them.

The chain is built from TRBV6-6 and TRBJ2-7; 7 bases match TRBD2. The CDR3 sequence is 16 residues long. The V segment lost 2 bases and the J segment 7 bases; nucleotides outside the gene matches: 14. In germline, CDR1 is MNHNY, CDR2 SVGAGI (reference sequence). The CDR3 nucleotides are TGTGCCAGCAGTTACCCGGGTGCGGGAGCCCCGGGAGAGCAGTACTTC. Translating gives CASSYPGAGAPGEQYF.

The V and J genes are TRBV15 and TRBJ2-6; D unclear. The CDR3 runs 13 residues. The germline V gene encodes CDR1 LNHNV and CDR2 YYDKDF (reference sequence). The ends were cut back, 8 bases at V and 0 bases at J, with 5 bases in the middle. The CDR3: CATAISGANVLTF. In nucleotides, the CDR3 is TGTGCCACCGCGATCTCTGGGGCCAACGTCCTGACTTTC.

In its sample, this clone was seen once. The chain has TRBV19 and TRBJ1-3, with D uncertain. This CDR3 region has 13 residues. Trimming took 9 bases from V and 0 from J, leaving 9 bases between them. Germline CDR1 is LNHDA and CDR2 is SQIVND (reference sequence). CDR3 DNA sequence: TGTGCCAGCACCACTGGCTCTGGAAACACCATATATTTT. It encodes CASTTGSGNTIYF.

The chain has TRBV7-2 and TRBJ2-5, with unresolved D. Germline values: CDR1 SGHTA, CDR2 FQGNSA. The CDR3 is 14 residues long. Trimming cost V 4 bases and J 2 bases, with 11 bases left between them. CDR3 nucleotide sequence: TGTGCCAGCAGCTCTATCCTGAATCAAGAGACCCAGTACTTC. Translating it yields CASSSILNQETQYF.

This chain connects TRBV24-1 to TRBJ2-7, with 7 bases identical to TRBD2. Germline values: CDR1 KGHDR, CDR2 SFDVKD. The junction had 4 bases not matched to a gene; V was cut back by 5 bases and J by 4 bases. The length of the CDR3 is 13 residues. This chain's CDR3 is CATSARESYEQYF. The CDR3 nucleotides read TGTGCCACCAGTGCGCGGGAGTCGTACGAGCAGTACTTC.

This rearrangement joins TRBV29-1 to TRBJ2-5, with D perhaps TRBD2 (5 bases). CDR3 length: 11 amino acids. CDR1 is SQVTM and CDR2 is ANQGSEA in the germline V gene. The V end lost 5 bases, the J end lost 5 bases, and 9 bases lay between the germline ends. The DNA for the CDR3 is TGCAGCGTTCCCCGAGGGGAGACCCAGTACTTC. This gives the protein CSVPRGETQYF.

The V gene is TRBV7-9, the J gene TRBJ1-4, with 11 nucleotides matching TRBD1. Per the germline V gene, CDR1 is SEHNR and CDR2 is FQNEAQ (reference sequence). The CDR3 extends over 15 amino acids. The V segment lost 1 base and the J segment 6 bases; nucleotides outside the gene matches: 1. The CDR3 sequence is CASSLGTGGYEKLFF. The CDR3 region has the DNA TGTGCCAGCAGCTTAGGGACAGGGGGCTATGAAAAACTGTTTTTT.

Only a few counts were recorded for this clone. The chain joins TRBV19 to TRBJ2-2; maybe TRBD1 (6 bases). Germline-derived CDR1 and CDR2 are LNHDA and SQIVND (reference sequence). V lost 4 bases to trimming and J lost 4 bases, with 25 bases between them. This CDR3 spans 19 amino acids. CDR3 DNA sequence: TGTGCCAGTAGTAGACCTTCAGGGGCTACGACGCTCACCACCGGGGAGCTGTTTTTT. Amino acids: CASSRPSGATTLTTGELFF.

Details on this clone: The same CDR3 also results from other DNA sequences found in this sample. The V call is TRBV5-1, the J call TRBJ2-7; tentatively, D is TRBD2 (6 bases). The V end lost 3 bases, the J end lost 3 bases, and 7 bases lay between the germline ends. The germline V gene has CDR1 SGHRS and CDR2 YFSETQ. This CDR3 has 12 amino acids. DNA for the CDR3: TGCGCCAGCAGCTCGGGAGTCTACGAGCAGTACTTC. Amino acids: CASSSGVYEQYF.

Here the CDR3 reads CASSIARTGGGYGYTF. CDR3 in DNA: TGTGCCAGTAGTATAGCCCGAACAGGGGGCGGCTATGGCTACACCTTC. This chain uses TRBV19 with TRBJ1-2, with 9 bases lining up with TRBD1. This CDR3 has 16 amino acids. J was trimmed by 4 bases and V by 1 base; bases with no gene match: 7. Per germline, CDR1 LNHDA and CDR2 SQIVND (reference sequence).

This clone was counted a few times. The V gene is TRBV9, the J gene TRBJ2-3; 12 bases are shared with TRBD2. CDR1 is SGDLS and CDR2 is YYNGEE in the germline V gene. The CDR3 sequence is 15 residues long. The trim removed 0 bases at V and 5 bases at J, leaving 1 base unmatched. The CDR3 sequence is CASSVEGLAGDTQYF. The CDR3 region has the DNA TGTGCCAGCAGCGTAGAGGGACTAGCGGGAGATACGCAGTATTTT.

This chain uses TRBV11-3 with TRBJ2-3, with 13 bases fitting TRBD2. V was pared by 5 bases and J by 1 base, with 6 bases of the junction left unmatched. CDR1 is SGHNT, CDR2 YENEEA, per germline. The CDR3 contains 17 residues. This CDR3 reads CASSRRLAGGGTDTQYF. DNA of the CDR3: TGTGCCAGCAGCCGACGACTAGCGGGGGGCGGCACAGATACGCAGTATTTT.

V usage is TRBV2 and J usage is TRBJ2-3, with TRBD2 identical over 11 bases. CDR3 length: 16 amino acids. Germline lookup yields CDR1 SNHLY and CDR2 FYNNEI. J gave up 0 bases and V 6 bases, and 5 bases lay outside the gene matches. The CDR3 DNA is TGTGCCAGCAGGCTTCTAGCGGGGGGTAGCACAGATACGCAGTATTTT. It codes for CASRLLAGGSTDTQYF.

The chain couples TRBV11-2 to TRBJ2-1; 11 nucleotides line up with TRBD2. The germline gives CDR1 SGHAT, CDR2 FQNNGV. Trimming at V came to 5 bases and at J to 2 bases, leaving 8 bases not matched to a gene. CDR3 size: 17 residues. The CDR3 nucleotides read TGTGCCAGCAGCCCCCGGGGACTAGCGGATACCTACAATGAGCAGTTCTTC. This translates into CASSPRGLADTYNEQFF. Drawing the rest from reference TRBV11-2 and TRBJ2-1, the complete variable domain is EAGVAQSPRYKIIEKRQSVAFWCNPISGHATLYWYQQILGQGPKLLIQFQNNGVVDDSQLPKDRFSAERLKGVDSTLKIQPAKLEDSAVYLCASSPRGLADTYNEQFFGPGTRLTVL.

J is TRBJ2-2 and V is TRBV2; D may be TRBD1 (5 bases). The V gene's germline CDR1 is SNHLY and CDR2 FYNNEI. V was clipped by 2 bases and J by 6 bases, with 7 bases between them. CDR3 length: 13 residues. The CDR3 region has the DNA TGTGCCAGCAGTGAATTCAGGGCCGGGGAGCTGTTTTTT. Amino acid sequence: CASSEFRAGELFF.

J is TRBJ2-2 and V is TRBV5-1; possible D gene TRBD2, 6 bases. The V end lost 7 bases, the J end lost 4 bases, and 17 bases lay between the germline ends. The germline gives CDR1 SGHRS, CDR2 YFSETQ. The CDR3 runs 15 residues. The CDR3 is CASGRLEGSTGELFF. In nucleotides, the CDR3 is TGCGCCAGCGGGCGGTTGGAGGGGAGCACCGGGGAGCTGTTTTTT.

CDR3 region: CASTTGTSGHRSYNEQFF. The CDR3 nucleotides are TGTGCCAGCACAACCGGGACTAGCGGCCATCGCTCTTACAATGAGCAGTTCTTC. This rearrangement joins TRBV21-1 to TRBJ2-1; TRBD2 is taken as the D call from the table, unchecked against the DNA. TRBV21-1 is flagged as a pseudogene. The CDR3 consists of 18 residues.

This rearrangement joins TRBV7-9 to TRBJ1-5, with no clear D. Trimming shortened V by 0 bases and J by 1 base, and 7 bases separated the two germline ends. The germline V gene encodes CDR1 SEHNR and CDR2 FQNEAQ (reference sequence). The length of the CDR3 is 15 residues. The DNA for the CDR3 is TGTGCCAGCAGCTTAGCGGGCGGGAGCAATCAGCCCCAGCATTTT. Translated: CASSLAGGSNQPQHF.

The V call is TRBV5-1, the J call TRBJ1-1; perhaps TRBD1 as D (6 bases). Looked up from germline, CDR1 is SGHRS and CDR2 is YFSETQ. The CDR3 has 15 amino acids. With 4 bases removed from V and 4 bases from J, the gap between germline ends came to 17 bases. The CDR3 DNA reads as TGCGCCAGCAGCAACAACAGGGAGTGGGGCACTGAAGCTTTCTTT. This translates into CASSNNREWGTEAFF.

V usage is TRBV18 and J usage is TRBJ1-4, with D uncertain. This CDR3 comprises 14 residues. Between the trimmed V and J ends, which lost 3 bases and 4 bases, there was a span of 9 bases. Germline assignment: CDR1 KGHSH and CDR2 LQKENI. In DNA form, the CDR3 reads TGTGCCAGCTCACCGACTCAGATTAATGAAAAACTGTTTTTT. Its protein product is CASSPTQINEKLFF.

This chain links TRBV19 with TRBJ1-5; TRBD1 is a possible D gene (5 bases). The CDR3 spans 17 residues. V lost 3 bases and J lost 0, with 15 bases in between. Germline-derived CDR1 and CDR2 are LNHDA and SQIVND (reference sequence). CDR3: CASSISKGFSSNQPQHF. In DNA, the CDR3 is TGTGCCAGTAGTATTAGTAAGGGGTTCTCTAGCAATCAGCCCCAGCATTTT.

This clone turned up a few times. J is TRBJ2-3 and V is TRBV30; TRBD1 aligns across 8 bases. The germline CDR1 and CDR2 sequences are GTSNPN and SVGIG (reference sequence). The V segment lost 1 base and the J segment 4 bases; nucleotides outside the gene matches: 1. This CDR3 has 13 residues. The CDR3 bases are TGTGCCTGGAGTGGGACAGGGCCAGATACGCAGTATTTT. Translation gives CAWSGTGPDTQYF. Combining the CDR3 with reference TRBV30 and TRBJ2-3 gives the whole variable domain SQTIHQWPATLVQPVGSPLSLECTVEGTSNPNLYWYRQAAGRGLQLLFYSVGIGQISSEVPQNLSASRPQDRQFILSSKKLLLSDSGFYLCAWSGTGPDTQYFGPGTRLTVL.

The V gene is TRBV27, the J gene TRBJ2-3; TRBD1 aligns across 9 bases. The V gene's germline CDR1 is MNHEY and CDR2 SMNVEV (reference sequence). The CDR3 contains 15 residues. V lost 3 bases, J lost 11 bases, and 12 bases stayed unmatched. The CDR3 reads CASSLATGNRGRQYF. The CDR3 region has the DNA TGTGCCAGCAGTTTGGCAACAGGTAACAGGGGGCGGCAGTATTTT.

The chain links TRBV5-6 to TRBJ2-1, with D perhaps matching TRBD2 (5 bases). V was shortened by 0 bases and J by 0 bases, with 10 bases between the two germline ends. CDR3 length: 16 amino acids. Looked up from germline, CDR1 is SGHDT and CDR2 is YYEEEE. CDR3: CASSLGAGDSYNEQFF. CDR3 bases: TGTGCCAGCAGCTTGGGTGCGGGTGACTCCTACAATGAGCAGTTCTTC.

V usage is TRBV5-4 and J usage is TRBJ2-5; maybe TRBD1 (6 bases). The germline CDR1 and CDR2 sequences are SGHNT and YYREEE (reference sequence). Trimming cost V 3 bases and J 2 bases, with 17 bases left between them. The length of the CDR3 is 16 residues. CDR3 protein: CASSSLTQGQQETQYF. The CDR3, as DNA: TGTGCCAGCAGCTCCCTGACTCAGGGACAACAAGAGACCCAGTACTTC. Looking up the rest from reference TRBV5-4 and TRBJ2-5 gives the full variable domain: ETGVTQSPTHLIKTRGQQVTLRCSSQSGHNTVSWYQQALGQGPQFIFQYYREEENGRGNFPPRFSGLQFPNYSSELNVNALELDDSALYLCASSSLTQGQQETQYFGPGTRLLVL.